The 16 T cell receptor beta chains below come from one sample, sequenced in a study of blood T cell repertoires in COVID-19. Sequencing was performed with immunoSEQ multiplex PCR; in TCRdb, only in-frame clones are kept and a portion is missing. This repertoire shows about 280,000 clones, 85% found once; its top ten account for 2.5%. Sequences were obtained from PBMCs or T cells enriched from blood (not recorded which). These receptors all stem from a woman aged 45-65 years who had recovered from COVID-19.

This clone was counted a single time. The chain has TRBV19 and TRBJ1-3; tentative D call: TRBD1 (5 bases). This CDR3 region has 15 residues. CDR1 LNHDA and CDR2 SQIVND come from the germline V gene (reference sequence). The V end was cut by 5 bases, the J end by 0 bases, with 11 bases between. The CDR3 reads CASSQDSSSGNTIYF. The CDR3 DNA sequence: TGTGCCAGTAGTCAAGACAGCTCCTCTGGAAACACCATATATTTT.

The chain combines TRBV2 with TRBJ1-5; 10 bases agree with TRBD1. J gave up 4 bases and V 5 bases, and 5 bases lay outside the gene matches. The CDR3 is made up of 15 amino acids. Looked up from germline, CDR1 is SNHLY and CDR2 is FYNNEI. CDR3 coding DNA: TGTGCCAGCAGTCCGACAGGGGGCGCGAATCAGCCCCAGCATTTT. Protein: CASSPTGGANQPQHF.

There are a few counts of this clone. The chain carries TRBV6-5 and TRBJ1-6, with D uncertain. Deletions cut 2 bases from V and 9 bases from J, with 17 bases between. This CDR3 spans 16 amino acids. Germline loops: CDR1 MNHEY, CDR2 SVGAGI. The DNA for the CDR3 is TGTGCCAGCAGTTACGGGCGTATCGCTTCTGTTTCACCCCTCCACTTT. Protein product: CASSYGRIASVSPLHF.

This clone was picked up a small number of times. The chain links TRBV5-8 to TRBJ1-5; D not certain. CDR1 is SGHTS, CDR2 YDEGEE, per germline. CDR3 length equals 12 residues. Trimming stripped 0 bases from V and 11 bases from J, with 9 bases between. The CDR3 region has the DNA TGTGCCAGCAGCTTGGGACTCATGACCCAGCATTTT. Protein product: CASSLGLMTQHF. The full variable domain, in which reference TRBV5-8 and TRBJ1-5 provide the parts outside the CDR3, is EAGVTQSPTHLIKTRGQQATLRCSPISGHTSVYWYQQALGLGLQFLLWYDEGEERNRGNFPPRFSGRQFPNYSSELNVNALELEDSALYLCASSLGLMTQHFGDGTRLSIL.

J is TRBJ2-5 and V is TRBV4-3; D uncertain. V lost 4 bases and J lost 1, with 13 bases in between. Germline loops: CDR1 LGHNA, CDR2 YSLEER. CDR3 length: 15 amino acids. The CDR3 nucleotides read TGCGCCAGCAGCCCCTCCGGCGGATTCCAAGAGACCCAGTACTTC. Translation gives CASSPSGGFQETQYF.

The chain joins TRBV3-1 (or the pseudogene TRBV3-2) to TRBJ1-1; possibly TRBD1 for D (5 bases). Germline V CDR1 and CDR2: LGHDT, YNNKEL (reference sequence). V was cut by 1 base and J by 7 bases, with 13 bases left in between. The CDR3 has 14 amino acids. Here the CDR3 reads CASSQVGGTSEAFF. DNA for the CDR3: TGTGCCAGCAGCCAAGTCGGGGGGACGAGTGAAGCTTTCTTT.

V and J are TRBV18 and TRBJ1-6; D not resolved. This CDR3 comprises 13 residues. Germline CDR1 is KGHSH and CDR2 is LQKENI. The germline V and J ends were trimmed by 3 bases and 7 bases, with 7 bases remaining between them. Here the CDR3 DNA reads TGTGCCAGCTCACCCCAACAGAATTCACCCCTCCACTTT. Translating gives CASSPQQNSPLHF.

This clone was detected only once. The chain carries TRBV5-5 and TRBJ2-7; 8 bases match TRBD2. V lost 4 bases to trimming and J lost 6 bases; unmatched junction nucleotides: 12. This CDR3 has 15 residues. Germline V gene lookup returns CDR1 SGHKS and CDR2 YYEKEE (reference sequence). CDR3 sequence (DNA): TGTGCCAGCAGCCTTAACGGGGGGGCTCCGGGCGAGCAGTACTTC. As protein: CASSLNGGAPGEQYF.

The chain is built from TRBV15 and TRBJ2-7; no reliable D call. V dropped 4 bases and J dropped 4 bases, with 20 bases sitting between them. CDR1 is LNHNV and CDR2 is YYDKDF in the germline V gene (reference sequence). The length of the CDR3 is 16 residues. CDR3 DNA sequence: TGTGCCACCAGCACAGGAAAATTGGCGCAACAATACGAGCAGTACTTC. Residues: CATSTGKLAQQYEQYF.

The chain employs TRBV11-2 and TRBJ2-1; 13 bases line up with TRBD2. The CDR3 is 15 residues long. V trimming: 4 bases; J trimming: 5 bases; junction bases outside the gene matches: 2. CDR1 SGHAT and CDR2 FQNNGV come from the germline V gene. CDR3 sequence reads: CASSWGLAGNNEQFF. The CDR3 nucleotides read TGTGCCAGCAGCTGGGGACTAGCGGGAAACAATGAGCAGTTCTTC.

The chain employs TRBV4-2 and TRBJ1-1, with 8 bases identical to TRBD1. This CDR3 is 16 amino acids long. Germline V gene data show CDR1 as LGHNA and CDR2 as YNFKEQ. The V gene end was trimmed by 0 bases and the J gene end by 7 bases; junction bases not matched to a gene: 10. The CDR3: CASSQEGTGSYREAFF. In DNA form, the CDR3 reads TGTGCCAGCAGCCAAGAGGGGACAGGCTCGTACCGTGAAGCTTTCTTT.

V and J are TRBV29-1 and TRBJ2-1; 13 positions match TRBD2. CDR3 length equals 16 residues. Losses at the gene ends were 7 bases for V and 3 bases for J; bases not matched to a gene: 9. CDR1 SQVTM and CDR2 ANQGSEA come from the germline V gene. CDR3 region: CSATGLAGASYNEQFF. The CDR3, as DNA: TGCAGCGCCACCGGACTAGCGGGAGCTAGCTACAATGAGCAGTTCTTC.

V gene TRBV27 combines with J gene TRBJ2-4, with D possibly matching TRBD2 (6 bases). Between the trimmed V and J ends, which lost 2 bases and 8 bases, there was a span of 13 bases. This CDR3 has 14 amino acids. Germline CDR1 is MNHEY and CDR2 is SMNVEV (reference sequence). CDR3 sequence: CASSLTGAGHIQYF. Written as DNA, the CDR3 is TGTGCCAGCAGTTTAACGGGAGCGGGTCACATTCAGTACTTC.

The CDR3 sequence: CASSPLRPAGIEGYTF. DNA for the CDR3: TGTGCCAGCAGCCCCTTGAGACCGGCGGGGATCGAGGGCTACACCTTC. V gene TRBV3-1 (or the pseudogene TRBV3-2) combines with J gene TRBJ1-2; D unclear. The CDR3 consists of 16 residues. V lost 4 bases and J 8 bases, leaving 23 bases between the germline ends. Germline loops: CDR1 LGHDT, CDR2 YNNKEL (reference sequence).

The chain has TRBV7-6 and TRBJ2-3, with 14 positions matching TRBD2. The CDR3 consists of 15 residues. The V gene end was trimmed by 4 bases and the J gene end by 7 bases; junction bases not matched to a gene: 4. Per germline, CDR1 SGHVS and CDR2 FNYEAQ. CDR3 DNA: TGTGCCAGCAGCTATGGACTAGCGGGAGGAAATACGCAGTATTTT. Protein product: CASSYGLAGGNTQYF.

The chain links TRBV10-3 to TRBJ1-1; 7 bases agree with TRBD1. The germline V gene encodes CDR1 ENHRY and CDR2 SYGVKD. The CDR3 contains 16 residues. The J segment lost 2 bases and the V segment lost 4 bases, leaving 10 bases of the junction unmatched. The CDR3: CAISGGTQGDNTEAFF. CDR3 DNA sequence: TGTGCCATCAGTGGAGGGACTCAGGGGGATAACACTGAAGCTTTCTTT.